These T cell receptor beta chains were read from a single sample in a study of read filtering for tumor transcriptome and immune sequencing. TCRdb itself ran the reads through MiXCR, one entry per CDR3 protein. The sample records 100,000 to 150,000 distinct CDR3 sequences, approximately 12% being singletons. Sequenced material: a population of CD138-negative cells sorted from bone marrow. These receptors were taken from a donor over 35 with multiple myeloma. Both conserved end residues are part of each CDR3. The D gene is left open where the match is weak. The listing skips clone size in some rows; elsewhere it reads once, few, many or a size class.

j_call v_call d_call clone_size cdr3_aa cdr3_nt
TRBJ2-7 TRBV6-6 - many CASSWPGRDYEQYF TGTGCCAGCAGTTGGCCGGGACGGGACTACGAGCAGTACTTC
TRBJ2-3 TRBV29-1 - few CSVGRTDTQYF TGCAGCGTTGGACGCACAGATACGCAGTATTTT
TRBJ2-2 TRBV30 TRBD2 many CACSGTTNTGELFF TGTGCCTGTTCCGGGACTACGAACACCGGGGAGCTGTTTTTT
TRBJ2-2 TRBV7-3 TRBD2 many CASSLMPGRSTGELFF TGTGCCAGCAGCTTAATGCCCGGGAGGTCCACCGGGGAGCTGTTTTTT
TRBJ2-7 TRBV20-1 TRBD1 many CSAPTGGRDRGGEQYF TGCAGTGCCCCCACAGGGGGGAGGGACAGGGGAGGCGAGCAGTACTTC
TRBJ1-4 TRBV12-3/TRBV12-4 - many CASSLGTAATNEKLFF TGTGCCAGCAGTTTAGGGACAGCAGCAACTAATGAAAAACTGTTTTTT
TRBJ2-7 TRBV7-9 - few CASSSSSGYEQYF TGTGCCAGCAGCTCCTCCTCAGGGTACGAGCAGTACTTC
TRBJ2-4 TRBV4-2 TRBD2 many CASSQEVVAGGNIQYF TGTGCCAGCAGCCAAGAAGTAGTAGCGGGAGGTAACATTCAGTACTTC
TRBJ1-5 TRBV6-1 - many CASSELERQPQHF TGTGCCAGCAGTGAATTGGAGCGTCAGCCCCAGCATTTT
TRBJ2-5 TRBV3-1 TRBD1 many CASSPWDRGNQETQYF TGTGCCAGCAGCCCCTGGGACAGGGGGAACCAAGAGACCCAGTACTTC
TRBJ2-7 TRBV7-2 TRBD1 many CASSLPGGTGGYEQYF TGTGCCAGCAGCCTCCCAGGGGGGACAGGGGGGTACGAGCAGTACTTC
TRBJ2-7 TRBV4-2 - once CASSQDPGGTSYEQYF TGTGCCAGCAGCCAAGACCCAGGGGGGACGTCCTACGAGCAGTACTTC
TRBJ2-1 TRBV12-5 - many CASGSPTGAYEQFF TGTGCTAGTGGTTCCCCCACGGGGGCATATGAGCAGTTCTTC
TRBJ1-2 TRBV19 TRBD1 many CASRGGTGDAVDGYTF TGTGCCAGTAGGGGGGGGACAGGGGACGCCGTGGATGGCTACACCTTC
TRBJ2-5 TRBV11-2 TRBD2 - CASSPVAGGPSETQYF TGTGCCAGCAGCCCCGTAGCGGGGGGGCCTAGTGAGACCCAGTACTTC
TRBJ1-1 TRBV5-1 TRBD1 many CASKGTGADYNEAFF TGCGCCAGCAAAGGGACAGGTGCCGACTACAATGAAGCTTTCTTT
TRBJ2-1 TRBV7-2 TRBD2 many CASSLAGRGGFDEQFF TGTGCCAGCAGCTTAGCCGGACGGGGGGGCTTTGATGAGCAGTTCTTC
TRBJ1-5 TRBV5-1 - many CASSLAGSLGQPQHF TGCGCCAGCAGCTTGGCCGGCAGTTTGGGTCAGCCCCAGCATTTT
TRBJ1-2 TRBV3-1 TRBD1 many CASSSRDRSYGYTF TGTGCCAGCAGTAGCCGGGACAGAAGCTATGGCTACACCTTC
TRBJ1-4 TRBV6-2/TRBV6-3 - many CASSGSEKLFF TGTGCCAGCAGTGGGTCTGAAAAACTGTTTTTT
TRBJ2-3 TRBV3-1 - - CASSRTTTDTQYF TGTGCCAGCAGCCGGACTACCACAGATACGCAGTATTTT
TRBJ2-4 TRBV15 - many CATSRDQYRGIQYF TGTGCCACCAGCAGAGATCAGTACAGAGGCATTCAGTACTTC
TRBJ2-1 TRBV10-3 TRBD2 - CAISGGSGPDNEQFF TGTGCCATCAGTGGAGGTAGCGGGCCAGACAATGAGCAGTTCTTC
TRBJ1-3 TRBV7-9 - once CASSPARSGNTIYF TGTGCCAGCAGCCCGGCCCGGTCTGGAAACACCATATATTTT
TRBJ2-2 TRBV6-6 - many CASSSRLLLFGTGELFF TGTGCCAGCAGTTCCCGGTTGCTCCTGTTTGGCACCGGGGAGCTGTTTTTT
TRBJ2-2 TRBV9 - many CASSVGGRIGELFF TGTGCCAGCAGCGTAGGGGGGCGCATCGGGGAGCTGTTTTTT
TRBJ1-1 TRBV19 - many CASSTPRSWRTEAFF TGTGCCAGTAGTACGCCTAGGAGTTGGCGGACTGAAGCTTTCTTT
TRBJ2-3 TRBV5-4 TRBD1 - CASSFGTVLKRTQYF TGTGCCAGCAGCTTTGGGACAGTCCTTAAGAGGACGCAGTATTTT
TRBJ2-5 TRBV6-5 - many CASTGGPGQETQYF TGTGCCAGCACTGGAGGGCCGGGCCAAGAGACCCAGTACTTC
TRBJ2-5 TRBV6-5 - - CASSTEETQYF TGTGCCAGCAGCACGGAAGAGACCCAGTACTTC
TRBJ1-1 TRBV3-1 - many CASEGGQWNTEAFF TGTGCCAGCGAAGGGGGACAATGGAACACTGAAGCTTTCTTT
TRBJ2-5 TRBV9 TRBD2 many CASSPRASGVGEETQYF TGTGCCAGCAGCCCCCGAGCTAGCGGGGTAGGGGAAGAGACCCAGTACTTC
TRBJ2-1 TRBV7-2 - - CASSVTWTRHNEQFF TGTGCCAGCAGCGTAACCTGGACGCGGCATAATGAGCAGTTCTTC
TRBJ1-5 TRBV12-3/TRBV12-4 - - CASSLQGGFQPQHF TGTGCCAGCAGTTTACAGGGTGGATTTCAGCCCCAGCATTTT
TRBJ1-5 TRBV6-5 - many CASSFGANQPQHF TGTGCCAGCAGCTTCGGGGCAAATCAGCCCCAGCATTTT
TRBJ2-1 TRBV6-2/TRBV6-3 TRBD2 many CASRALAEYNEQFF TGTGCCAGCAGGGCACTAGCGGAGTACAATGAGCAGTTCTTC
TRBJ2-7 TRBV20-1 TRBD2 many CSARDPSRSGSHHEQYF TGCAGTGCTAGAGACCCCTCCCGGAGCGGGAGTCACCACGAGCAGTACTTC
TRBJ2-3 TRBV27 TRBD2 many CASSLGSGGTDTQYF TGTGCCAGCAGTTTGGGTAGCGGGGGCACAGATACGCAGTATTTT
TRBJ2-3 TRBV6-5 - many CASNPPGTDTQYF TGTGCCAGCAACCCCCCGGGTACAGATACGCAGTATTTT
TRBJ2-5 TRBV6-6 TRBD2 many CASSGSAGGDQETQYF TGTGCCAGCAGTGGCTCAGCGGGGGGAGACCAAGAGACCCAGTACTTC
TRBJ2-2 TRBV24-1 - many CATSDTGTPTGELFF TGTGCCACCAGTGACACCGGGACACCGACCGGGGAGCTGTTTTTT
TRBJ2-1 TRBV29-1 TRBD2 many CSVHRLAGGGEQFF TGCAGCGTCCACAGACTAGCGGGAGGCGGTGAGCAGTTCTTC
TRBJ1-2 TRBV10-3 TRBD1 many CAISRQGKGYGYTF TGTGCCATCAGTCGACAGGGGAAAGGCTATGGCTACACCTTC
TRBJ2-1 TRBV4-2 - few CASSQDLVQDLGFYNEQFF TGTGCCAGCAGCCAAGATCTTGTACAGGATCTCGGTTTTTACAATGAGCAGTTCTTC
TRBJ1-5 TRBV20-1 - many CSAPTVAVPGNQPQHF TGCAGTGCTCCGACAGTGGCAGTCCCAGGCAATCAGCCCCAGCATTTT
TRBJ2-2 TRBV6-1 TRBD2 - CASSAGLAATGELSF TGTGCCAGCAGTGCGGGACTAGCGGCAACCGGGGAGCTGTCTTTT
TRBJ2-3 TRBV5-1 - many CASSLDRTHTQYF TGCGCCAGCAGCTTGGACAGGACCCATACGCAGTATTTT
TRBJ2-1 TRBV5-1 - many CASSLARTPSSYNEQFF TGCGCCAGCAGCTTGGCCAGGACTCCGAGCTCCTACAATGAGCAGTTCTTC
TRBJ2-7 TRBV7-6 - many CASSSRARAAQGEQYF TGTGCCAGCAGCTCCCGGGCGAGGGCCGCTCAAGGCGAGCAGTACTTC
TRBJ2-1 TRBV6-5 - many CASKPAAYNEQFF TGTGCCAGCAAACCGGCGGCCTACAATGAGCAGTTCTTC
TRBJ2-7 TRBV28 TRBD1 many CASSSPGQPYEQYF TGTGCCAGCAGTTCCCCGGGACAGCCCTACGAGCAGTACTTC
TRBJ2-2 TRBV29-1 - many CSASGHPNTLTGELFF TGCAGCGCCTCGGGACACCCAAACACACTCACCGGGGAGCTGTTTTTT
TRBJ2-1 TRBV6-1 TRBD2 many CASSEALAGGSNEQFF TGTGCCAGCAGTGAAGCTTTGGCGGGAGGAAGTAATGAGCAGTTCTTC
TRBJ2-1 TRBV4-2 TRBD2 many CASSQGASGIVEQFF TGTGCCAGCAGCCAAGGCGCTAGCGGGATAGTTGAGCAGTTCTTC
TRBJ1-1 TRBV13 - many CASSLGGRMAEAFF TGTGCCAGCAGCTTAGGCGGACGCATGGCTGAAGCTTTCTTT
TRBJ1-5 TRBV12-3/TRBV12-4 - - CASGDNNQPQHF TGTGCCTCCGGGGATAACAATCAGCCCCAGCATTTT
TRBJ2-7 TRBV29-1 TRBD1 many CSVGGTGAAYEQYF TGCAGCGTTGGCGGGACAGGGGCAGCGTACGAGCAGTACTTC